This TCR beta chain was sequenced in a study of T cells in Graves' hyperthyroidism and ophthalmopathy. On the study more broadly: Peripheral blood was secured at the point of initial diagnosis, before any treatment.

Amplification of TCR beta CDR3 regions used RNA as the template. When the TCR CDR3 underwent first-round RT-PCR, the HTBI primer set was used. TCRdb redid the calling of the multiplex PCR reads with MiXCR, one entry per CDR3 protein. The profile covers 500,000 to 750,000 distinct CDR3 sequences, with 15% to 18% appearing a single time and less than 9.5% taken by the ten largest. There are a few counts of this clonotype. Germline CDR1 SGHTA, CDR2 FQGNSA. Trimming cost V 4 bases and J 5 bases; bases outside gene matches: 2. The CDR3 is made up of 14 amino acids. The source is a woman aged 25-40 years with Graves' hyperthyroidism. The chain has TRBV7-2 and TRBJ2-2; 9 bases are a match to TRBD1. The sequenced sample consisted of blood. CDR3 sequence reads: CASSYGTGTGELFF. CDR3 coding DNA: TGTGCCAGCAGCTACGGGACAGGGACCGGGGAGCTGTTTTTT.